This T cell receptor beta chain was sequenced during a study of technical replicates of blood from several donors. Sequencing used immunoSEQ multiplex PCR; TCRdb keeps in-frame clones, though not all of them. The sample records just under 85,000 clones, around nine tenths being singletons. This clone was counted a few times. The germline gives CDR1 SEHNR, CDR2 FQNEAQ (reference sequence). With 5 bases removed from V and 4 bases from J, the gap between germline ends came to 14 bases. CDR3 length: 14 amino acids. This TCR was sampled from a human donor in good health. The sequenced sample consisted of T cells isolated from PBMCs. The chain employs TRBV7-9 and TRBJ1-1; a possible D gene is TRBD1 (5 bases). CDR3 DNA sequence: TGTGCCAGCAGCGTGCCCCGGGGGGGCACTGAAGCTTTCTTT. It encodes CASSVPRGGTEAFF.